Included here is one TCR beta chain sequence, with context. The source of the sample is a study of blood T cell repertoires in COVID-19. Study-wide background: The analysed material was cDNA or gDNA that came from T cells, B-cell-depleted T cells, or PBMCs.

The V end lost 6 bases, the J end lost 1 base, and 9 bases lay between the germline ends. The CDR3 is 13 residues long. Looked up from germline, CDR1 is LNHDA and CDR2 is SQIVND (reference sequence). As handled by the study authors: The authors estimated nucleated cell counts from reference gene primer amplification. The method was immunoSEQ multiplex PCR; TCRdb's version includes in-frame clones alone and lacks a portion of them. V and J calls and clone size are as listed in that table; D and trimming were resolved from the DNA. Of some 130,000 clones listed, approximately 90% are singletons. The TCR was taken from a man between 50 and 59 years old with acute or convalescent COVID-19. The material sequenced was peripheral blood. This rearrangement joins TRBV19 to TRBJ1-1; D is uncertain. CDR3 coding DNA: TGTGCCAGTAGCTGGGCCGGGAACACTGAAGCTTTCTTT. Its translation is CASSWAGNTEAFF.